One sample yielded the 14 T cell receptor beta chains listed below, sequenced in a study of OX40 agonist ivuxolimab in advanced cancers. Library preparation used the immunoSEQ multiplex PCR assay. TCRdb took this table from immuneACCESS and kept in-frame rearrangements with V and J called. Such tables lack part of the clones; where checked against another copy, unresolved V genes explain under half of the gap, and the rest is unexplained. Counted in this sample were some 86,000 clones; around nine tenths of them appeared once. The leading ten clones occupy about 1.3% of the sample. The sequences come from CD4+ or CD8+ T cells sorted from blood, collected in a trial of the OX40 agonist ivuxolimab. The receptors come from an adult with an advanced solid tumor such as melanoma, head and neck, liver or kidney cancer.

The rearrangement uses TRBV28 and TRBJ1-2; a possible D gene is TRBD1 (6 bases). In germline, CDR1 is MDHEN, CDR2 SYDVKM. V lost 3 bases and J lost 6, with 11 bases in between. The CDR3 has 13 residues. The DNA of the CDR3 is TGTGCCAGCAGTTTTGGAGGGGGGAATGGCTACACCTTC. Translated: CASSFGGGNGYTF.

This chain joins TRBV4-3 and TRBJ1-6; no firm D call. CDR1 and CDR2 (germline): LGHNA, YSLEER. The CDR3 is 15 residues long. V was shortened by 0 bases and J by 5 bases, with 8 bases between the two germline ends. CDR3 in DNA: TGCGCCAGCAGCCAAGAACCCGGGAATAATTCACCCCTCCACTTT. Translating gives CASSQEPGNNSPLHF.

A single count supports this clone. The chain employs TRBV6-4 and TRBJ1-5, with 7 bases matching TRBD1. Germline CDR1 and CDR2: MRHNA and SNTAGT. The V gene end was trimmed by 1 base and the J gene end by 7 bases; junction bases not matched to a gene: 7. The CDR3 runs to 15 residues. The CDR3 nucleotides read TGTGCCAGCAGTGACTACCAGGGGGGAGGACAGCCCCAGCATTTT. Residues: CASSDYQGGGQPQHF.

The chain links TRBV11-2 to TRBJ2-6, with no clear D. V lost 3 bases and J 2 bases, leaving 5 bases between the germline ends. Germline CDR1 SGHAT, CDR2 FQNNGV. The CDR3 spans 14 residues. The DNA for the CDR3 is TGTGCCAGCAGCTTGGTAGCTGGGGCCAACGTCCTGACTTTC. It encodes CASSLVAGANVLTF.

The V call is TRBV11-2, the J call TRBJ1-2, with 9 bases identical to TRBD1. Looked up from germline, CDR1 is SGHAT and CDR2 is FQNNGV. V was pared by 5 bases and J by 4 bases, with 5 bases of the junction left unmatched. The CDR3 extends over 14 amino acids. CDR3 sequence: CASSVTGGVYGYTF. In DNA form, the CDR3 reads TGTGCCAGCAGCGTCACAGGGGGCGTCTATGGCTACACCTTC.

In its sample, this clone ranks as medium-sized. The J gene is TRBJ1-4, the V gene TRBV7-9; D is undetermined. V shed 1 base and J shed 2 bases, with 5 bases lying between them. Per germline, CDR1 SEHNR and CDR2 FQNEAQ (reference sequence). The CDR3 totals 14 residues. CDR3 nucleotides: TGTGCCAGCAGCTTAGTGGGGACTAATGAAAAACTGTTTTTT. It specifies CASSLVGTNEKLFF.

The genes are TRBV28 and TRBJ2-6; the D call may be TRBD1 or TRBD2 (7 bases each). Trimming took off 5 bases at V and 1 base at J, with 18 bases between the two ends. Germline values: CDR1 MDHEN, CDR2 SYDVKM. The CDR3 totals 18 residues. CDR3 coding DNA: TGTGCCAGCAGTGCCTCAGGGGGGGCGTGGTCTGGGGCCAACGTCCTGACTTTC. Translation gives CASSASGGAWSGANVLTF.

This chain joins TRBV7-6 and TRBJ2-7, with TRBD2 identical over 8 bases. The V and J ends lost 1 base and 2 bases, in that order; junction bases with no gene match: 4. CDR3 length: 15 amino acids. Germline V CDR1 and CDR2: SGHVS, FNYEAQ. DNA for the CDR3: TGTGCCAGCAGCTTAGGGATAGCGGGGACCTACGAGCAGTACTTC. Translated, it gives CASSLGIAGTYEQYF.

V and J are TRBV2 and TRBJ1-2; TRBD1 is a possible D gene (5 bases). The CDR3 is made up of 11 amino acids. Germline V lookup: CDR1 SNHLY, CDR2 FYNNEI. V lost 8 bases and J 4 bases, leaving 8 bases between the germline ends. The CDR3 bases are TGTGCCAGCGGGGACGTCTATGGCTACACCTTC. Translating gives CASGDVYGYTF.

V usage is TRBV9 and J usage is TRBJ2-1; D might be TRBD2 (5 bases). This CDR3 contains 15 residues. CDR1 and CDR2 (germline): SGDLS, YYNGEE. The ends were cut back, 3 bases at V and 0 bases at J, with 10 bases in the middle. CDR3 region: CASSASGSSYNEQFF. Here the CDR3 DNA reads TGTGCCAGCAGCGCCAGCGGAAGCTCCTACAATGAGCAGTTCTTC.

V is TRBV19 and J is TRBJ2-3; tentatively, D is TRBD1 or TRBD2 (6 bases each). Per germline, CDR1 LNHDA and CDR2 SQIVND (reference sequence). This CDR3 has 15 amino acids. Between the trimmed V and J ends, which lost 3 bases and 3 bases, there was a span of 13 bases. The CDR3 spells CASSIMGGRTDTQYF. The CDR3 DNA follows: TGTGCCAGTAGTATCATGGGGGGCCGGACAGATACGCAGTATTTT.

The V and J genes are TRBV9 and TRBJ2-2; 8 nucleotides line up with TRBD2. Germline loops: CDR1 SGDLS, CDR2 YYNGEE. Trimming removed 0 bases from V and 6 bases from J; junction bases left unmatched: 10. This CDR3 has 17 residues. CDR3 loop: CASSVAPGGFWAGELFF. In nucleotides, the CDR3 is TGTGCCAGCAGCGTAGCCCCGGGGGGGTTTTGGGCCGGGGAGCTGTTTTTT.

The chain combines TRBV28 with TRBJ1-3; D might be TRBD1 (5 bases). The germline V gene has CDR1 MDHEN and CDR2 SYDVKM. The CDR3 extends over 17 amino acids. V lost 3 bases and J lost 2, with 17 bases in between. The CDR3 spells CASSLSSLGRAGNTIYF. The DNA for the CDR3 is TGTGCCAGCAGTTTGTCGTCCCTGGGACGGGCTGGAAACACCATATATTTT.

This chain joins TRBV2 and TRBJ2-1; D might be TRBD2 (6 bases). Germline V CDR1 and CDR2: SNHLY, FYNNEI. V lost 4 bases to trimming and J lost 8 bases, with 15 bases between them. This CDR3 contains 14 residues. The chain's CDR3 is CASSGTIGRDEQFF. The DNA of the CDR3 is TGTGCCAGCAGTGGGACTATAGGTCGGGATGAGCAGTTCTTC.